A selection of T cell receptor beta chains follows, all from one sample in a study of Graves' ophthalmopathy and Graves' hyperthyroidism. TCRdb redid the calling of the multiplex PCR reads with MiXCR, one entry per CDR3 protein. The table shows 680,000 or so distinct CDR3 sequences, with about 20% occurring only once. What was sequenced was peripheral blood. These receptors originate from a woman aged 18-29 years with stable Graves' hyperthyroidism. Some clones in this sample may be carry-over from other donors' samples. Each CDR3 is given with its conserved first and last residue. D genes are given only for firm matches. Clone size appears in some rows only: once, few, many, or a class for an expanded clone.

d_call | clone_size | j_call | v_call | cdr3_nt | cdr3_aa
TRBD2 | once | TRBJ2-7 | TRBV7-6 | TGTGCCAGCAGTTATACTACGGGCGGGAGTACCAACGAGCAGTACTTC | CASSYTTGGSTNEQYF
NA | few | TRBJ1-6 | TRBV6-1 | TGTGCCAGCAGTCCCCTAGCAGGCGGTTCACCCCTCCACTTT | CASSPLAGGSPLHF
TRBD1 | NA | TRBJ1-5 | TRBV6-1 | TGTGCCAGCAGTGAATTCCCGGACAGGGAGAGGGGTCAGCCCCAGCATTTT | CASSEFPDRERGQPQHF
TRBD2 | many | TRBJ2-2 | TRBV19 | TGTGCCAGTTTTATAGGCGGGAGTCGTACCGGGGAGCTGTTTTTT | CASFIGGSRTGELFF
NA | many | TRBJ1-1 | TRBV14 | TGTGCCAGCAGCCAAGATCTGGCAGGTCGGCAAGCTTTCTTT | CASSQDLAGRQAFF
TRBD1 | NA | TRBJ1-1 | TRBV30 | TGTGCCTGCACGGACAGGGTTGCTCTCTTT | CACTDRVALF
NA | many | TRBJ1-1 | TRBV20-1 | TGCAGTGCCTGGGACACTCCGTCGGCTTTCTTT | CSAWDTPSAFF
NA | NA | TRBJ1-3 | TRBV6-5 | TGTGCCAGCAGTTCCTTTTCGGTGATCTCCGGAAACACCATATATTTT | CASSSFSVISGNTIYF
NA | few | TRBJ1-1 | TRBV30 | TGTGCCTGGAGATCGGGACGAGGAGCTTTCTTT | CAWRSGRGAFF
NA | many | TRBJ2-7 | TRBV12-3/TRBV12-4 | TGTGCCAGCACTTCCGGGGGTACGGAGCAGTACTTC | CASTSGGTEQYF
NA | many | TRBJ2-7 | TRBV11-2 | TGTGCCAGCAGCTTAGATCGGAAAGGGCAGTACTTC | CASSLDRKGQYF
NA | many | TRBJ2-5 | TRBV11-2 | TGTGCCAGCAGCTTAGATCCAGGGCATCGCCAAGAGACCCAGTACTTC | CASSLDPGHRQETQYF
NA | NA | TRBJ1-1 | TRBV4-1 | TGCGCCAGCAGCCAAGATTTAGGGGAAGCTTTCTTT | CASSQDLGEAFF
NA | many | TRBJ2-5 | TRBV29-1 | TGCAGCGTTGAAGATGGGAATCAAGAGACCCAGTACTTC | CSVEDGNQETQYF
NA | many | TRBJ1-3 | TRBV6-1 | TGTGCCAGCAGTGAAGGATCCTCTGGAAACACCATATATTTT | CASSEGSSGNTIYF
NA | NA | TRBJ1-1 | TRBV10-3 | TGTGCCATTAAAGAGTCGGGTAGCACTGAAGCTTTCTTT | CAIKESGSTEAFF
NA | many | TRBJ2-5 | TRBV30 | TGTGCCTGGAGTGTACTTTCCAGTCAAGAGACCCAGTACTTC | CAWSVLSSQETQYF
TRBD1 | many | TRBJ1-1 | TRBV6-5 | TGTGCCAGCAGTTACGCACAGACAGGGCCGAACACTGAAGCTCTCTTT | CASSYAQTGPNTEALF
NA | few | TRBJ2-7 | TRBV30 | TGTGCCACCTCCGGGCCAGGGGCCTACGAGCAGTACTTC | CATSGPGAYEQYF
TRBD2 | NA | TRBJ2-2 | TRBV28 | TGTGCCAGCAGTTTGCGACTAGCGGGATTCAACACCGGGGAGCTGTTTTTT | CASSLRLAGFNTGELFF
NA | many | TRBJ2-2 | TRBV15 | TGTGCCACCAGCAGAGACCGGGACCTCACCGGGGAGCTGTTTTTT | CATSRDRDLTGELFF
NA | many | TRBJ1-5 | TRBV5-6 | TGTGCCAGCAGCGGCGAGACTATCATAAGCAATCAGCCCCAGCATTTT | CASSGETIISNQPQHF
NA | many | TRBJ2-4 | TRBV6-1 | TGTGCCAGCAGAATCCAACGTCCGGACCTAGCCAAAAACATTCAGTACTTC | CASRIQRPDLAKNIQYF
NA | many | TRBJ2-7 | TRBV2 | TGTGCCAGCAGTGGTCAGTACGAGCAGTACTTC | CASSGQYEQYF
NA | NA | TRBJ1-2 | TRBV27 | TGTGCCAGCAGTTTATTTGCGGGGGCGAACTATGGCTACACCTTC | CASSLFAGANYGYTF
TRBD1 | NA | TRBJ1-6 | TRBV27 | TGTGCCAGCAGTCAGGACAGGGACCCCCTGTATAATCCACCCCTCCACTTT | CASSQDRDPLYNPPLHF
NA | many | TRBJ1-1 | TRBV6-1 | TGTGCCAGCAACCGCGAGTGGGTAGGGGACTACACTGAAGCTTTCTTT | CASNREWVGDYTEAFF
TRBD1 | many | TRBJ1-1 | TRBV6-4 | TGTGCCAGCAGCTCCTGGTCCGGGACAGGGATCACTGAAGCTTTCTTT | CASSSWSGTGITEAFF
TRBD2 | many | TRBJ2-5 | TRBV27 | TGTGCCAGCAGTTCCTGGCTAGCGGGCCAAGAGACCCAGTACTTC | CASSSWLAGQETQYF
TRBD1 | many | TRBJ1-1 | TRBV7-9 | TGTGCCAGCAGCCCTGGACAGGGATGGACTGAAGCTTTCTTT | CASSPGQGWTEAFF
NA | many | TRBJ2-5 | TRBV11-2 | TGTGCCAGCAGCTTCAACTGGGTCCAGAAGACCCAGTACTTC | CASSFNWVQKTQYF
NA | many | TRBJ1-5 | TRBV28 | TGTGCCAGCATTCGAGGCGCGAGCAATCAGCCCCAGCATTTT | CASIRGASNQPQHF
TRBD1 | NA | TRBJ1-1 | TRBV6-4 | TGTGCCAGCAGTGGCTCCGGGACAGGGTCGAACACTGAAGCTTTCTTT | CASSGSGTGSNTEAFF
NA | many | TRBJ1-1 | TRBV6-2/TRBV6-3 | TGTGCCAGCAGTACGAACAGGGATTCTGAAGCTTTCTTT | CASSTNRDSEAFF
TRBD2 | many | TRBJ2-2 | TRBV6-2/TRBV6-3 | TGTGCCAGCAGTTTATTAGCGGGACTGAACACCGGGGAGCTGTTTTTT | CASSLLAGLNTGELFF
TRBD1 | many | TRBJ2-7 | TRBV28 | TGTGCCAGCAATTTTCTACAGGGGGACGAGCAGTACTTC | CASNFLQGDEQYF
TRBD1 | few | TRBJ1-1 | TRBV10-2 | TGCGCCAGCAGTGAGTCTGCAGGGGGAGGGCACACTGAAGCTTTCTTT | CASSESAGGGHTEAFF
NA | few | TRBJ2-6 | TRBV25-1 | TGTGCCAGCCTCGCGTGGCAGGGGCGCTTTTCTGGGGCCAACGTCCTGACTTTC | CASLAWQGRFSGANVLTF
NA | many | TRBJ1-2 | TRBV11-1 | TGTGCCAGCGGGGATGGCTACACCTTC | CASGDGYTF
NA | many | TRBJ1-1 | TRBV6-5 | TGTGCCAGCAGTTATCCAGACAGGCTGAACACTGAAGCTTTCTTT | CASSYPDRLNTEAFF
NA | many | TRBJ1-5 | TRBV7-9 | TGTGCCAGCAGCTTAGGACAGCCCAATCAGCCCCAGCATTTT | CASSLGQPNQPQHF
NA | many | TRBJ2-2 | TRBV10-1 | TGCGCCAGCATTCTCAAAGGGGGGAGAGACACCGGGGAGCTGTTTTTT | CASILKGGRDTGELFF
NA | NA | TRBJ1-1 | TRBV6-1 | TGTGCCAGCAGTCAGGCCCCAGGAGAAGCTTTCTTT | CASSQAPGEAFF